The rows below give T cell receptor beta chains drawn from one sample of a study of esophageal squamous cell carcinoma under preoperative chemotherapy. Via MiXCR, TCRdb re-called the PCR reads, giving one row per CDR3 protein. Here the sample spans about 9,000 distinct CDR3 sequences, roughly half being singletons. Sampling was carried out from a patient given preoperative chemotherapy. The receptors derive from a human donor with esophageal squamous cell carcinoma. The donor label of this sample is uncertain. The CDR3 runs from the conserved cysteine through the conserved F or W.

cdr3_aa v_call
CASSPGGLVNEQYF TRBV12-3/TRBV12-4
CASSSPSGLSYEQYF TRBV27
CASSEAGGHYEQYF TRBV6-1
CASSFGTTNYEQYF TRBV7-2
CASSSSGSGGEQFF TRBV6-5
CASSRDRGNEAFF TRBV7-8
CASRAWDRGTDTQYF TRBV19
CASSVSGGSGANVLTF TRBV6-1
CATQGQANTEAFF TRBV19
CAGGPGGRGEETQYF TRBV6-4
CASESLRGEQYF TRBV6-1
CASSWDFPYEQYF TRBV7-2
CASGEGTWGTDIQYF TRBV6-4
CASSRSGSTGETQYF TRBV4-1
CASSQDQQAGGPREQFF TRBV4-2
CASSIGRGQDTQYF TRBV19
CASSLTSYEQFF TRBV7-9
CGSSALDTQYF TRBV7-8
CASSPTGTLAFF TRBV11-2
CASTGGGQMNQYF TRBV6-1
CASSLGGRKGSYNEQFF TRBV6-6
CASSFGQTPQETQYF TRBV5-1